This T cell receptor (beta chain) is drawn from a study of neurological immune-mediated disorders. Time point described: technical triplicate 3. PBMCs stored at -80 C, numbering 2 million, were the origin of the unsorted libraries. This clonotype was seen ten or more times. Its matching antigen is unknown. This CDR3 contains 17 residues. Germline CDR1 is DFQATT and CDR2 is SNEGSKA (reference sequence). Deletions cut 3 bases from V and 0 bases from J, with 18 bases between. Study-level points and caveats: Multiple sclerosis, the disease with the least TCR clonal expansion, fell below healthy controls, whereas HTLV-1-associated myelopathy showed the most.

The authors made cDNA by 5'RACE with 10-nucleotide random UMIs. Over 190 million TCR-beta sequences from 15-18 subjects came from every sequencing run. One entry per CDR3 protein, called by TCRdb with MiXCR from the 5' RACE reads. The repertoire holds some 47,000 distinct CDR3 sequences, with around a fifth as singletons. The clonotype originates from a man between 60 and 70 years old with HTLV-1-associated myelopathy (HAM/TSP). This chain links TRBV20-1 with TRBJ1-5; D perhaps matches TRBD1 (5 bases). The sequenced sample consisted of PBMCs. CDR3 loop: CSASGRDGRTSNQPQHF. CDR3 nucleotides: TGCAGTGCTAGTGGGCGGGACGGAAGGACTAGCAATCAGCCCCAGCATTTT.